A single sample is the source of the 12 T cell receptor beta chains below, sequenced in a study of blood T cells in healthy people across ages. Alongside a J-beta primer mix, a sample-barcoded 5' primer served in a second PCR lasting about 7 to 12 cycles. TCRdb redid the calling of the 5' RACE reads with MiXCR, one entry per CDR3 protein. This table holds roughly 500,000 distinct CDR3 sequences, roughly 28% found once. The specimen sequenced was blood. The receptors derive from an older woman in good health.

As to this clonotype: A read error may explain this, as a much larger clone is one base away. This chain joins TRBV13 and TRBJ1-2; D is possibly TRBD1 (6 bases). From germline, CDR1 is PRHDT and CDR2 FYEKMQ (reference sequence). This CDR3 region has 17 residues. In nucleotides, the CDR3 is TGTGCCAGCAGCCCGAAGACAGGCGAAAAAAGGGGCTATGGCTGCACCTTC. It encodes CASSPKTGEKRGYGCTF.

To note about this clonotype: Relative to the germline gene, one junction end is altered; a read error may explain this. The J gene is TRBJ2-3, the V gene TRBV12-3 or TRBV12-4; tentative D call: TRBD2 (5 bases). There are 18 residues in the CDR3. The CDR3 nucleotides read TGTGCCAGCAGTTTAGCGCTGGCGTCTAGCTCTAGCACAGATGCGCAGTATTTT. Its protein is CASSLALASSSSTDAQYF.

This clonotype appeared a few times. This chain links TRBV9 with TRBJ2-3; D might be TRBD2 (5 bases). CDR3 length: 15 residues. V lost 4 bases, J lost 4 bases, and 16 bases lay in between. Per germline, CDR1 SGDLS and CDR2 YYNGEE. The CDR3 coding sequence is TGTGCCAGCAGCCCAGGTGGGCTAGCACCAGATACGCAGTATTTT. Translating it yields CASSPGGLAPDTQYF.

CDR3: CASSYPHRVGSNEQFF. The DNA of the CDR3 is TGTGCCAGCAGTTACCCACACAGGGTGGGGTCGAATGAGCAGTTCTTC. The chain carries TRBV6-2 or TRBV6-3 and TRBJ2-1, with a possible D match to TRBD1 (6 bases). Germline V lookup: CDR1 MNHEY, CDR2 SVGEGT. The ends were cut back, 2 bases at V and 7 bases at J, with 18 bases in the middle. The CDR3 covers 16 residues.

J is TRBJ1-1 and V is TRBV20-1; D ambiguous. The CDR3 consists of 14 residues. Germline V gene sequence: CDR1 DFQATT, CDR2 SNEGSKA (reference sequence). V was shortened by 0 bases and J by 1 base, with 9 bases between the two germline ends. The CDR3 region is CSARDRRTNTEAFF. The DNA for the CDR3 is TGCAGTGCTAGAGACAGACGGACGAACACTGAAGCTTTCTTT.

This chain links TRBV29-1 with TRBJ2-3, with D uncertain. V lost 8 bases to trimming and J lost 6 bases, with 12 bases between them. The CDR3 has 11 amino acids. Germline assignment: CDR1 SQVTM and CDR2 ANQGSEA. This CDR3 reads CSTELGDTQYF. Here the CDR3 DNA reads TGCAGCACTGAGCTAGGGGATACGCAGTATTTT.

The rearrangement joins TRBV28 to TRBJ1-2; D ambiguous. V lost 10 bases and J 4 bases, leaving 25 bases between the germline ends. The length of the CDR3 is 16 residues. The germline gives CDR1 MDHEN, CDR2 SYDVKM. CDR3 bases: TGTGCCACCCTATGGTCACAACTCCCTTTGCCCTATGGCTACACCTTC. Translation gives CATLWSQLPLPYGYTF.

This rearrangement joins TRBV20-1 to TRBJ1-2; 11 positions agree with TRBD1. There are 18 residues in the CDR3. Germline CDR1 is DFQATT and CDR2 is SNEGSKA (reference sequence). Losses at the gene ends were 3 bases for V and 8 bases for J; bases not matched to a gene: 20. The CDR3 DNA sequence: TGCAGTGCTAGGACCTTGGGACAGGGGGTGAAGGCAGATCGGGGCTACACCTTC. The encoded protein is CSARTLGQGVKADRGYTF.

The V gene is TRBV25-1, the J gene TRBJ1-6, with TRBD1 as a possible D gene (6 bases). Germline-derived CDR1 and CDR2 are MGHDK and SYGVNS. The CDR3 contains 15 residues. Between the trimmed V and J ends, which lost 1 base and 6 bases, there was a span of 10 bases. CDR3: CASSEFGGLNSPLHF. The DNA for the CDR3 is TGTGCCAGCAGTGAATTCGGGGGGCTTAATTCACCCCTCCACTTT.

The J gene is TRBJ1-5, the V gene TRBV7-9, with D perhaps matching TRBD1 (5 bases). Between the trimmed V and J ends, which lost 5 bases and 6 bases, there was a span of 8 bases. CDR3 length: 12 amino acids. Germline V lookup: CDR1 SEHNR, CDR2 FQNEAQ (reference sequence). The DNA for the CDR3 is TGTGCCAGCAGCGGAGGGGTTCAGCCCCAGCATTTT. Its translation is CASSGGVQPQHF.

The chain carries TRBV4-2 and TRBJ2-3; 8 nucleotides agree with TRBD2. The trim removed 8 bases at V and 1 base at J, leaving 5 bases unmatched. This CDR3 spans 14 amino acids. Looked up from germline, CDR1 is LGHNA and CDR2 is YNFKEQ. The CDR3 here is CASGGLVGTDTQYF. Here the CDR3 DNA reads TGTGCCAGCGGGGGACTAGTCGGCACAGATACGCAGTATTTT.

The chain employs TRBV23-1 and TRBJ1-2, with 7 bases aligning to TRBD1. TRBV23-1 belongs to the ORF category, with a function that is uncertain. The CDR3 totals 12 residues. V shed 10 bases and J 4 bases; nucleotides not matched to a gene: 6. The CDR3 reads CATTGTVYGYTF. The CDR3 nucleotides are TGCGCCACCACTGGGACAGTCTATGGCTACACCTTC.